A selection of T cell receptor beta chains follows, all from one sample in a study of T cells of healthy individuals. One entry per CDR3 protein results from TCRdb running MiXCR on the 5' RACE reads. This table holds about 96,000 distinct CDR3 sequences, roughly 15% found once. These receptors were collected from a human donor in good health. Each CDR3 is given with its conserved first and last residue. D genes are given only for firm matches. The listing skips clone size in some rows; elsewhere it reads once, few, many or a size class.

clone size	V gene	D gene	J gene	CDR3 DNA	CDR3 protein
few	TRBV5-1	.	TRBJ1-4	TGCGCCAGCAGCTTATCGATGGGAGGGGAAAAACTGTTTTTT	CASSLSMGGEKLFF
few	TRBV28	TRBD1	TRBJ2-3	TGTGCCAGCAGACCCGACAGGGCGTGGAGGCATACGCAGTATTTT	CASRPDRAWRHTQYF
many	TRBV5-1	.	TRBJ2-2	TGCGCCAGCAGTGAGACTATCACCGGGGAGCTGTTTTTT	CASSETITGELFF
few	TRBV5-1	TRBD2	TRBJ2-1	TGCGCCAGCAGCTTGGAGAGTAGCGGGAGCCCCCCGTTCTTC	CASSLESSGSPPFF
many	TRBV9	.	TRBJ1-1	TGTGCCAGCAGCCCCCAGGGGACTGAAGCTTTCTTT	CASSPQGTEAFF
few	TRBV6-2/TRBV6-3	TRBD2	TRBJ2-1	TGTGCCAGCAGTTACGCGGGAGGTCCGATCGATGAGCAGTTCTTC	CASSYAGGPIDEQFF
.	TRBV3-1	TRBD1	TRBJ1-2	TGTGCCAGCAGACCCGAGACAGGGATCTATGGCTACACCTTC	CASRPETGIYGYTF
.	TRBV28	.	TRBJ2-3	TGTGCCAGCAGTTTTGGTGGAGGACACAGCACAGATACGCAGTATTTT	CASSFGGGHSTDTQYF
few	TRBV6-2/TRBV6-3	.	TRBJ1-2	TGTGCCAGCAACCTCGGGGGGCCCAACTATGGCTACACCTTC	CASNLGGPNYGYTF
many	TRBV29-1	.	TRBJ2-1	TGCAGCGGGGAAGCGGGCGATGAGCAGTTCTTC	CSGEAGDEQFF
few	TRBV4-2	.	TRBJ1-5	TGTGCCAGCAGCCAAGCGGCCGGGCGTAGCAATCAGCCCCAGCATTTT	CASSQAAGRSNQPQHF
.	TRBV7-9	.	TRBJ2-7	TGTGCCAGCAGCCCGACTAGAACCGAGCAGTACTTC	CASSPTRTEQYF
many	TRBV4-3	TRBD2	TRBJ2-1	TGCGCCAGCAGCTGGCGGGAGAGCAACAATGAGCAGTTCTTC	CASSWRESNNEQFF
.	TRBV6-2/TRBV6-3	.	TRBJ1-2	TGTGCCAGCACCCAGGGAGGCAGCGGCTACACCTTC	CASTQGGSGYTF
.	TRBV15	.	TRBJ2-1	TGTGCCACCAGCAGAGGTGCGGGCTATGAGCAGTTCTTC	CATSRGAGYEQFF
few	TRBV27	.	TRBJ1-1	TGTGCCAGCAGCAACATACAGGGTTCTGAAGCTTTCTTT	CASSNIQGSEAFF
few	TRBV28	.	TRBJ2-3	TGTGCCAGCAGTTTAAGGTCAGAGGGACGGGCGGGAGATACGCAGTATTTT	CASSLRSEGRAGDTQYF
.	TRBV6-5	.	TRBJ2-2	TGTGCTAGCAAACTAGGGGGCACCGGGGAGCTGTTTTTT	CASKLGGTGELFF
many	TRBV10-3	.	TRBJ1-1	TGTGCCACCCGTGGACGGGGGGGGGCCGCCGCTATGAACACTGAAGCTTTCTTT	CATRGRGGAAAMNTEAFF
few	TRBV7-9	.	TRBJ2-1	TGTGCCAGCAGCTCCCACCTACAGGGAGAGCAGTTCTTC	CASSSHLQGEQFF
.	TRBV6-5	TRBD1	TRBJ1-4	TGTGCCAGCACCGGGACAGCTAATGAAAAACTGTTTTTT	CASTGTANEKLFF
few	TRBV29-1	.	TRBJ2-5	TGCAGCGTTGAAGAAGCCCGTTTACAAGAGACCCAGTACTTC	CSVEEARLQETQYF
few	TRBV28	.	TRBJ2-5	TGTGCCAGCAGTTTAAGGATTAAGGGGGTCGGTGAGACCCAGTACTTC	CASSLRIKGVGETQYF
.	TRBV2	.	TRBJ2-7	TGTGCCAGCAGACGACAACTCTACGAGCAGTACTTC	CASRRQLYEQYF